This is a list of T cell receptor beta chains from one sample in a study of blood T cell repertoires in COVID-19. Sequencing used immunoSEQ multiplex PCR; TCRdb keeps in-frame clones, though not all of them. The table shows 200,000 or so clones, with 65% to 85% occurring only once. The sample taken for sequencing was PBMCs or T cells enriched from blood (not recorded which). These receptors came from a man aged 35-49 years who had recovered from COVID-19. Each CDR3 is given with its conserved first and last residue. Each record gives: CDR3 DNA, CDR3 protein, clone size, V gene, J gene, D gene. A D gene is named only where the DNA matches it firmly. Clone sizes are given selectively: once, few, many, or a class where the clone is expanded.

DNA: TGTGCCAGCAGGGGGCGGACAGGGGGGATAGATACGCAGTATTTT
CDR3: CASRGRTGGIDTQYF
size: once
V: TRBV7-9
J: TRBJ2-3
D: TRBD1

DNA: TGTGCCAGCAGCCAATACCGGCAGGACTACACCTTC
CDR3: CASSQYRQDYTF
size: NA
V: TRBV3-1/TRBV3-2
J: TRBJ1-2
D: NA

DNA: TGTGCCAGCAGCTTATGGACTAGCGGGGACTACAATGAGCAGTTCTTC
CDR3: CASSLWTSGDYNEQFF
size: NA
V: TRBV7-6
J: TRBJ2-1
D: TRBD2

DNA: TGCGCCAGCAGCATCGGACAGGACTATGGCTACACCTTC
CDR3: CASSIGQDYGYTF
size: few
V: TRBV5-1
J: TRBJ1-2
D: TRBD1

DNA: TGCGCCAGCAGCCAAGATCACAGGGGGCCTAATGAAAAACTGTTTTTT
CDR3: CASSQDHRGPNEKLFF
size: NA
V: TRBV4-1
J: TRBJ1-4
D: TRBD1

DNA: TGTGCCAGCAGTTTACGAACAGGGGGCACTGAAGCTTTCTTT
CDR3: CASSLRTGGTEAFF
size: once
V: TRBV6-2/TRBV6-3
J: TRBJ1-1
D: TRBD1

DNA: TGTGCCAGCAGGGACAGCCCGGGACAGGGTAGGGCCTATGGCTACACCTTC
CDR3: CASRDSPGQGRAYGYTF
size: NA
V: TRBV2
J: TRBJ1-2
D: TRBD1

DNA: TGCGCCAGCAGCTTTACTGACAGGGGTTCGGATGGCTACACCTTC
CDR3: CASSFTDRGSDGYTF
size: NA
V: TRBV5-1
J: TRBJ1-2
D: TRBD1

DNA: TGTGCCAGCAGCGGACAGGTTATGGGCTACGAGCAGTACTTC
CDR3: CASSGQVMGYEQYF
size: few
V: TRBV2
J: TRBJ2-7
D: TRBD1

DNA: TGTGCCAGCAGTTTCTCTCGTGCGTTGGTGGACGAGCAGTACTTC
CDR3: CASSFSRALVDEQYF
size: few
V: TRBV27
J: TRBJ2-7
D: NA

DNA: TGTGCCAGCTCAGAACAGGGATACTATGGCTACACCTTC
CDR3: CASSEQGYYGYTF
size: NA
V: TRBV18
J: TRBJ1-2
D: NA

DNA: TGTGCCAGCAGTTCGGGACAGTCACTTTCCTATGGCTACACCTTC
CDR3: CASSSGQSLSYGYTF
size: NA
V: TRBV2
J: TRBJ1-2
D: TRBD1

DNA: TGCGCCAGCAGCTCAACAGCGAACACTGAAGCTTTCTTT
CDR3: CASSSTANTEAFF
size: NA
V: TRBV5-1
J: TRBJ1-1
D: NA

DNA: TGTGCCAGTAGTAATAATGCGGCAGTAGCTGCTGGAAACACCATATATTTT
CDR3: CASSNNAAVAAGNTIYF
size: NA
V: TRBV19
J: TRBJ1-3
D: NA

DNA: TGTGCCAGCAGCCAAGAGGTGCCGGGGATAAGCAATCAGCCCCAGCATTTT
CDR3: CASSQEVPGISNQPQHF
size: NA
V: TRBV4-2
J: TRBJ1-5
D: NA

DNA: TGTGCCATCAGTGAGTCGTCAGACACTTCTAGCACAGATACGCAGTATTTT
CDR3: CAISESSDTSSTDTQYF
size: NA
V: TRBV10-3
J: TRBJ2-3
D: NA

DNA: TGTGCCAGCAGATTTCCCGGGTCCAGATATGGCTACACCTTC
CDR3: CASRFPGSRYGYTF
size: NA
V: TRBV19
J: TRBJ1-2
D: NA

DNA: TGTGCCATCAGTGGGGGGACAGTAAGCTCTGGGGCCAACGTCCTGACTTTC
CDR3: CAISGGTVSSGANVLTF
size: NA
V: TRBV10-3
J: TRBJ2-6
D: TRBD1

DNA: TGTGCCAGCAGCCAACTTGGCCGGGGTAGCGAGCAGTACTTC
CDR3: CASSQLGRGSEQYF
size: NA
V: TRBV2
J: TRBJ2-7
D: NA

DNA: TGCGCCAGCAGCTTCGCTCCCGGGGACACTGAAGCTTTCTTT
CDR3: CASSFAPGDTEAFF
size: once
V: TRBV5-1
J: TRBJ1-1
D: NA

DNA: TGTGCCAGCAGTTTATCGCGGCTGAACCCGCAGTATTTT
CDR3: CASSLSRLNPQYF
size: NA
V: TRBV27
J: TRBJ2-3
D: NA

DNA: TGTGCCAGCAGCTTGGGCGGTCCTGGCTACACCTTC
CDR3: CASSLGGPGYTF
size: NA
V: TRBV5-4
J: TRBJ1-2
D: NA

DNA: TGTGCCAGTAGTATCGAGAGAAACACTGAAGCTTTCTTT
CDR3: CASSIERNTEAFF
size: NA
V: TRBV19
J: TRBJ1-1
D: NA

DNA: TGCAGTGCTGCGGGGTTTTACGAGCAGTACTTC
CDR3: CSAAGFYEQYF
size: NA
V: TRBV20-1
J: TRBJ2-7
D: NA

DNA: TGCGCCAGCAGCTTGGCCGCGGGACAGACTAACTATGGCTACACCTTC
CDR3: CASSLAAGQTNYGYTF
size: NA
V: TRBV5-1
J: TRBJ1-2
D: TRBD1

DNA: TGTGCCATCAGTACCAATCAAGGGGGAGGGTATGGCTACACCTTC
CDR3: CAISTNQGGGYGYTF
size: once
V: TRBV10-3
J: TRBJ1-2
D: NA

DNA: TGTGCCAGCTCACGTACACCCAGGACATCTAATGAAAAACTGTTTTTT
CDR3: CASSRTPRTSNEKLFF
size: NA
V: TRBV18
J: TRBJ1-4
D: NA

DNA: TGTGCCAGCAGCCGACAGGGCAGGGAGCCCCAGCATTTT
CDR3: CASSRQGREPQHF
size: NA
V: TRBV3-1/TRBV3-2
J: TRBJ1-5
D: TRBD1

DNA: TGTGCCAGTAGTATCCACCCGGACAGGAACTGGAACACTGAAGCTTTCTTT
CDR3: CASSIHPDRNWNTEAFF
size: NA
V: TRBV19
J: TRBJ1-1
D: TRBD1

DNA: TGCGCCAGCAGCCAACAGCGTGGGACTAGCGGGGGTAGCCAGTACTTC
CDR3: CASSQQRGTSGGSQYF
size: NA
V: TRBV4-1
J: TRBJ2-5
D: TRBD2